The clone carrying this T cell receptor beta chain has more than one count but fewer than ten. This record comes from a study of identical twins. The germline V gene encodes CDR1 SGHTA and CDR2 FQGNSA. This CDR3 contains 16 residues. The ends lost 3 bases at V and 0 bases at J; junction bases unmatched: 6. TCRdb reprocessed the 5' RACE reads with MiXCR, giving one entry per CDR3 protein. Of 500,000 to 550,000 distinct CDR3 sequences detected, 20% to 25% appear once; the ten largest clones hold about 0.93%. The same sample was also used in a study of T cells expressing NK-cell markers. Per that paper: Several donors showed these clonotypes also leading the CD3+CD56-NKG2C+ fraction.

Specimen: CD4+ T cells sorted from blood. This rearrangement joins TRBV7-2 to TRBJ1-2; TRBD1 aligns across 8 bases. The source of this sequence is a young woman in good health. The CDR3 DNA follows: TGTGCCAGCAGCTTCCACTGGACAGGGCCTAACTATGGCTACACCTTC. Encoded protein: CASSFHWTGPNYGYTF.